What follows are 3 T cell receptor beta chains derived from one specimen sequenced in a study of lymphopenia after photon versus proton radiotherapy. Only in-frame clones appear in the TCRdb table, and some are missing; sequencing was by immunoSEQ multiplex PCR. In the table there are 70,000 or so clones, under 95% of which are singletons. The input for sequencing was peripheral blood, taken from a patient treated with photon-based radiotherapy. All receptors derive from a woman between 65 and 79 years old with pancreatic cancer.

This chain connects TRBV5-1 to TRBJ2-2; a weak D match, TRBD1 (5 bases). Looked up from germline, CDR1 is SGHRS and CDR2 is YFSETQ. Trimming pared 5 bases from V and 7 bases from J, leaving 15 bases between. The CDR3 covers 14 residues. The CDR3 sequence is CASREGQGNGELFF. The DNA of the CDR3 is TGCGCCAGCAGAGAAGGCCAGGGTAACGGGGAGCTGTTTTTT. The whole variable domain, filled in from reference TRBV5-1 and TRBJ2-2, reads KAGVTQTPRYLIKTRGQQVTLSCSPISGHRSVSWYQQTPGQGLQFLFEYFSETQRNKGNFPGRFSGRQFSNSRSEMNVSTLELGDSALYLCASREGQGNGELFFGEGSRLTVL.

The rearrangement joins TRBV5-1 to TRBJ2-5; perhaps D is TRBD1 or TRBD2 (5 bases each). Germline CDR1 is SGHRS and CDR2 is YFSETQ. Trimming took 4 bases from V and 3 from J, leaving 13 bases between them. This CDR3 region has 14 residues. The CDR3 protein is CASSQGRTKETQYF. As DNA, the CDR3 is TGCGCCAGCAGCCAGGGACGGACAAAAGAGACCCAGTACTTC.

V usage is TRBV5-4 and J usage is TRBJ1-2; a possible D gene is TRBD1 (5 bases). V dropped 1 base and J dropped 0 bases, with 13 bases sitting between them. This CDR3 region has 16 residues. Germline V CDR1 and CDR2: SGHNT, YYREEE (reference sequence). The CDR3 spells CASSLTLGGSNYGYTF. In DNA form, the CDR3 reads TGTGCCAGCAGCTTGACCCTCGGGGGGTCTAACTATGGCTACACCTTC.